Listed below are T cell receptor beta chains from one sample, sequenced in a study of radiotherapy plus CTLA-4 blockade in lung cancer. Sequenced by immunoSEQ multiplex PCR; TCRdb stores in-frame clones only, minus some. The sample consists of tens of thousands of clones, 65% to 80% of them appearing once. Sequencing was performed on peripheral blood, taken from a patient treated with radiotherapy plus ipilimumab. These receptors all come from a human donor with non-small cell lung cancer who had a partial response to radiotherapy plus ipilimumab. Each CDR3 is given with its conserved first and last residue. Fields, in order: V gene, J gene, D gene, clone size, CDR3 DNA, CDR3 protein. The D gene is left open where the match is weak. Clone size is shown for a subset of rows, as once, few, many or a class of expanded clone.

TRBV11-2,TRBJ2-3,TRBD1,.,TGTGCCAGCAGCTGGGGAGGGACAGGGGGCAGGACAGATACGCAGTATTTT,CASSWGGTGGRTDTQYF
TRBV19,TRBJ2-4,.,few,TGTGCCAGTAGTAGCGGGGGCGCCCGACTAGCCAAAAACATTCAGTACTTC,CASSSGGARLAKNIQYF
TRBV11-3,TRBJ2-3,TRBD2,.,TGTGCCAGCAGCTTATCCCTAACGGGGGGTCCAGATACGCAGTATTTT,CASSLSLTGGPDTQYF
TRBV18,TRBJ1-1,.,.,TGTGCCAGCTCACCTCAGAAGAACACTGAAGCTTTCTTT,CASSPQKNTEAFF
TRBV4-3,TRBJ2-1,TRBD1,.,TGCGCCAGCAGCCAAGAGGGCAGGGGGCTAGGGGATGAGCAGTTCTTC,CASSQEGRGLGDEQFF
TRBV10-3,TRBJ2-5,TRBD1,.,TGTGCCACAGATGACAGGGAATGGGGCCAAGAGACCCAGTACTTC,CATDDREWGQETQYF
TRBV11-3,TRBJ2-7,TRBD1,.,TGTGCCAGCAGCTTAGGAGGGACAGGTCCGTACGAGCAGTACTTC,CASSLGGTGPYEQYF
TRBV2,TRBJ1-3,TRBD1,.,TGTGCCAGCACGCCTCCGGGACAGGGCTCTAACACCATATATTTT,CASTPPGQGSNTIYF
TRBV7-2,TRBJ2-2,.,.,TGTGCCAGCAGCCCCCGTCGGGGGACCGGGGAGCTGTTTTTT,CASSPRRGTGELFF
TRBV14,TRBJ1-4,TRBD1,.,TGTGCCACTATAGACAGGGAGAGTGAAAAACTGTTTTTT,CATIDRESEKLFF
TRBV6-1,TRBJ2-4,.,.,TGTGCCAGCAGTCTGTTAGCCAAAAACATTCAGTACTTC,CASSLLAKNIQYF
TRBV27,TRBJ1-1,.,.,TGTGCCAGCAGCCGGGAGGGGAATCCGAACACTGAAGCTTTCTTT,CASSREGNPNTEAFF
TRBV28,TRBJ2-7,TRBD1,.,TGTGCCAGCAGATCGACAGGGAGATCCTACGAGCAGTACTTC,CASRSTGRSYEQYF
TRBV5-1,TRBJ2-2,TRBD2,.,TGCGCCAGCAGCCCGACTAGCGGGGGTGTCACCGGGGAGCTGTTTTTT,CASSPTSGGVTGELFF
TRBV10-3,TRBJ1-1,.,.,TGTGCCATCAACAAACAGGGGAACACTGAAGCTTTCTTT,CAINKQGNTEAFF
TRBV4-1,TRBJ2-2,.,.,TGCGCCAGCAGCCAAGACCCGGGGTACACCGGGGAGCTGTTTTTT,CASSQDPGYTGELFF
TRBV7-3,TRBJ2-3,.,.,TGTGCCAGCAGCTTGCAAAGGGGAAATACGCAGTATTTT,CASSLQRGNTQYF
TRBV29-1,TRBJ2-7,.,.,TGCAGCGTCGCCGACGGGTCCGAGCAGTACTTC,CSVADGSEQYF
TRBV11-2,TRBJ2-7,TRBD1,.,TGTGCCAGCAGCTTATCGACAGGGAGCTCCTACGAGCAGTACTTC,CASSLSTGSSYEQYF
TRBV19,TRBJ2-1,TRBD2,.,TGTGCCAGTAGTATTGCTAGCGGGGGAGAGCAGTTCTTC,CASSIASGGEQFF
TRBV27,TRBJ2-7,TRBD2,.,TGTGCCAGCAGTGTAGCGGGGGGTGCTTGGGAGCAGTACTTC,CASSVAGGAWEQYF
TRBV5-5,TRBJ2-7,TRBD1,.,TGTGCCAGCAGCGAAACCGGGACAGGGATCCCCTACGAGCAGTACTTC,CASSETGTGIPYEQYF
TRBV5-1,TRBJ2-3,.,.,TGCGCCAGCAGCTACTCCCGTGCAGGGGCGGCTACGCAGTATTTT,CASSYSRAGAATQYF
TRBV9,TRBJ2-3,TRBD2,.,TGTGCCAGCAGCGTAGAGCGGGGGGCACCAGATACGCAGTATTTT,CASSVERGAPDTQYF
TRBV10-2,TRBJ2-3,.,.,TGCGCCAGCAGTGACGGGACTTTCGATACGCAGTATTTT,CASSDGTFDTQYF
TRBV19,TRBJ2-7,.,.,TGTGCCAGTAGTATAGATCAAGGAGCCTCCTACGAGCAGTACTTC,CASSIDQGASYEQYF
TRBV29-1,TRBJ1-3,.,.,TGCAGCGCAGGGCACAGCTCTGGAAACACCATATATTTT,CSAGHSSGNTIYF
TRBV28,TRBJ1-1,.,.,TGTGCCAGCAGTTTGTATACAGAGAACACTGAAGCTTTCTTT,CASSLYTENTEAFF
TRBV5-1,TRBJ1-6,.,once,TGCGCCAGCAGCTTGAGCACCGGGAATAATTCACCCCTCCACTTT,CASSLSTGNNSPLHF
TRBV11-2,TRBJ2-2,TRBD1,once,TGTGCCAGCAGCGCGCGAGGACAGGGAGGCACCGGGGAGCTGTTTTTT,CASSARGQGGTGELFF
TRBV5-1,TRBJ1-2,TRBD1,.,TGCGCCAGCAGCTCAGGGGACAGGGGGCGCATAGGCGGCTACACCTTC,CASSSGDRGRIGGYTF
TRBV5-1,TRBJ1-5,TRBD1,medium-sized,TGCGCCAGCAGCTGGACAGGTCGGACTCAGCCCCAGCATTTT,CASSWTGRTQPQHF
TRBV14,TRBJ2-7,TRBD2,.,TGTGCCAGCAGCCCCCTAACTAGCGGGGGCACCTACGAGCAGTACTTC,CASSPLTSGGTYEQYF
TRBV6-1,TRBJ1-1,.,.,TGTGCCAGTGGCGGGCAGAGGGAAGCTTTCTTT,CASGGQREAFF
TRBV5-6,TRBJ2-5,.,.,TGTGCCAGCAGTGAACAGGGGGGGGCGCAGACCCAGTACTTC,CASSEQGGAQTQYF
TRBV6-5,TRBJ1-2,.,.,TGTGCCAGCAGCCTTGGGGGGTTTTATGGCTACACCTTC,CASSLGGFYGYTF
TRBV29-1,TRBJ2-1,.,.,TGCAGCGTCCAGGGGAGCTCCTACAATGAGCAGTTCTTC,CSVQGSSYNEQFF
TRBV7-8,TRBJ2-7,TRBD2,few,TGTGCCAGCAGCTTAGGAGCCCAACTAGCGGGGGGGACCTACGAGCAGTACTTC,CASSLGAQLAGGTYEQYF
TRBV4-1,TRBJ1-2,TRBD1,.,TGCGCCAGCAGCCAAGATCTTGGACAGGGTTTATACTATGGCTACACCTTC,CASSQDLGQGLYYGYTF